The entry that follows covers one TCR beta chain sequence. The antigen is not known. RNA served as the template for amplifying TCR beta CDR3 regions. The library came from an HTBI-primed first-round RT-PCR and a second-round multiplex PCR. TCRdb analysed the multiplex PCR reads with MiXCR anew, one entry per CDR3 protein. The repertoire holds 1 million to 1.3 million distinct CDR3 sequences, with about 40% as singletons. Other autoimmune diseases, uncontrolled infections, pregnancy and lactation each led to patient exclusion. The sample originates from a study of Graves' ophthalmopathy and Graves' hyperthyroidism. Findings and caveats of the study: The model reached 70.59% sensitivity and about 72% specificity for predicting ophthalmopathy progression. Most expanded clonotypes in thyroid above 0.001 frequency also showed up in blood.

V lost 5 bases to trimming and J lost 5 bases, with 10 bases between them. The CDR3 contains 13 residues. CDR1 and CDR2 (germline): SGHDT, YYEEEE. The material sequenced was peripheral blood or thyroid tissue (not recorded which). This TCR was sampled from an adult man with Graves' hyperthyroidism. This chain uses TRBV5-6 with TRBJ2-2; D is tentatively TRBD1 or TRBD2 (5 bases each). Here the CDR3 reads CASRGWGTGELFF. DNA for the CDR3: TGTGCCAGCAGAGGTTGGGGGACCGGGGAGCTGTTTTTT.